The 18 T cell receptor beta chains listed next were all sequenced from one sample in a study of cytomegalovirus exposure and HLA in healthy donors. The PCR was carried out with 60 Vbeta primers and 13 Jbeta primers. TCRdb's copy holds only in-frame clones and misses some; the assay was immunoSEQ multiplex PCR. The sample shows some 180,000 clones, just over 75% of them seen only once. What was sequenced was PBMCs. The receptors derive from a woman aged 60-70 years in good health and CMV-seropositive.

The rearrangement joins TRBV5-1 to TRBJ2-1, with 7 bases lining up with TRBD2. Germline trimming cut 6 bases from V and 0 bases from J; bases unmatched to any gene: 6. Looked up from germline, CDR1 is SGHRS and CDR2 is YFSETQ. The CDR3 is made up of 15 amino acids. CDR3 sequence reads: CASTAGANSYNEQFF. The CDR3 DNA sequence: TGCGCCAGCACTGCGGGAGCGAACTCCTACAATGAGCAGTTCTTC.

This rearrangement joins TRBV2 to TRBJ2-1; D gene ambiguous. V lost 9 bases to trimming and J lost 3 bases, with 12 bases between them. CDR1 is SNHLY, CDR2 FYNNEI, per germline. This CDR3 has 13 residues. CDR3 sequence (DNA): TGTGCCAGTACTATGACGGTCTACAATGAGCAGTTCTTC. This codes for CASTMTVYNEQFF.

The CDR3 DNA sequence: TGCGCCAGCAACCAACAGGGAACTGGCGCCGGGGAGCTGTTTTTT. Protein sequence: CASNQQGTGAGELFF. This rearrangement joins TRBV5-1 to TRBJ2-2, with D possibly being TRBD1 (6 bases). CDR1 and CDR2 (germline): SGHRS, YFSETQ. V dropped 6 bases and J dropped 6 bases, with 18 bases sitting between them. The CDR3 totals 15 residues.

The V and J genes are TRBV5-8 and TRBJ1-2, with a possible D match to TRBD1 (6 bases). CDR1 is SGHTS and CDR2 is YDEGEE in the germline V gene. V lost 4 bases and J 6 bases, leaving 19 bases between the germline ends. CDR3 length: 15 residues. The CDR3 protein is CASSQQGNLLHGYTF. The CDR3 DNA follows: TGTGCCAGCAGCCAACAGGGAAACCTCCTACATGGCTACACCTTC.

The chain is built from TRBV9 and TRBJ2-2, with 11 nucleotides matching TRBD1. CDR1 is SGDLS, CDR2 YYNGEE, per germline. With 2 bases clipped from V and 7 bases from J, the junction kept 10 bases outside the gene matches. The CDR3 consists of 17 residues. The CDR3 reads CASSVRGQGALGGELFF. The CDR3, as DNA: TGTGCCAGCAGCGTGAGAGGACAGGGGGCTTTGGGCGGGGAGCTGTTTTTT.

On this clone itself: The junction and the germline gene differ at one end; a read error may be behind it. The J gene is TRBJ1-2, the V gene TRBV2; no clear D. CDR1 is SNHLY and CDR2 is FYNNEI in the germline V gene. CDR3 length equals 14 residues. For the CDR3, the DNA is TGTGCCAGCAGTGAAGAATACGCTAACTATGGCCACATCTTC. It yields the protein CASSEEYANYGHIF. The full variable domain, its missing parts supplied by reference TRBV2 and TRBJ1-2, is EPEVTQTPSHQVTQMGQEVILRCVPISNHLYFYWYRQILGQKVEFLVSFYNNEISEKSEIFDDQFSVERPDGSNFTLKIRSTKLEDSAMYFCASSEEYANYGHIFGSGTRLTVV.

The rearrangement links TRBV25-1 to TRBJ2-7, with TRBD2 matching 10 bases. J gave up 2 bases and V 2 bases, and 3 bases lay outside the gene matches. Germline V gene data show CDR1 as MGHDK and CDR2 as SYGVNS. This CDR3 contains 15 residues. The CDR3: CASSEPLAGAYEQYF. For the CDR3, the DNA is TGTGCCAGCAGTGAACCGCTAGCGGGAGCCTACGAGCAGTACTTC.

Here the CDR3 reads CASSKPGQITGANVLTF. The CDR3 DNA reads TGTGCCAGCAGCAAACCGGGACAGATAACTGGGGCCAACGTCCTGACTTTC. The chain employs TRBV21-1 and TRBJ2-6; the D call in the table, TRBD1, was not verified against the DNA. TRBV21-1 is annotated as a pseudogene. This CDR3 region has 17 residues.

The chain carries TRBV4-2 and TRBJ2-7; no firm D call. V lost 0 bases and J 1 base, leaving 10 bases between the germline ends. The CDR3 loop spans 15 amino acids. Germline lookup yields CDR1 LGHNA and CDR2 YNFKEQ. In DNA, the CDR3 is TGTGCCAGCAGCCAAGAGTTGGGCAGTTCCTACGAGCAGTACTTC. Amino acid sequence: CASSQELGSSYEQYF.

The chain links TRBV7-2 to TRBJ1-4; weak D call: TRBD1 (5 bases). The germline V gene has CDR1 SGHTA and CDR2 FQGNSA. V was trimmed by 5 bases and J by 0 bases, leaving 10 bases between them. CDR3 length: 15 amino acids. CDR3 amino acids: CASSPARATNEKLFF. As DNA, the CDR3 is TGTGCCAGCAGCCCAGCCAGGGCAACTAATGAAAAACTGTTTTTT.

The table lists this clone with a few counts. The CDR3 DNA sequence: TGTGCCAGCACCCCGGTAGACAGATTGAACTATGGCTACACCTTC. Its translation: CASTPVDRLNYGYTF. The rearrangement uses TRBV27 and TRBJ1-2; D is perhaps TRBD1 (5 bases). CDR3 length equals 15 residues. The V gene's germline CDR1 is MNHEY and CDR2 SMNVEV (reference sequence). V lost 7 bases, J lost 2 bases, and 17 bases lay in between.

V usage is TRBV10-1 and J usage is TRBJ2-1, with D possibly being TRBD2 (7 bases). Trimming took off 7 bases at V and 2 bases at J, with 12 bases between the two ends. The germline V gene encodes CDR1 WNHNN and CDR2 SYGVQD (reference sequence). The length of the CDR3 is 14 residues. The CDR3 here is CASKAGQPYNEQFF. The CDR3 nucleotides are TGCGCCAGCAAAGCGGGACAACCCTACAATGAGCAGTTCTTC.

This clone appeared once. This chain connects TRBV5-1 to TRBJ1-2, with TRBD1 as a possible D gene (5 bases). V lost 4 bases to trimming and J lost 6 bases, with 10 bases between them. CDR1 is SGHRS and CDR2 is YFSETQ in the germline V gene. There are 12 residues in the CDR3. CDR3 nucleotides: TGCGCCAGCAGCCCCCTAGGGGATGGCTACACCTTC. Amino acid sequence: CASSPLGDGYTF.

As regards this clone: The sample contains more than one DNA sequence encoding this CDR3. The chain couples TRBV30 to TRBJ2-3; D gene unclear. The CDR3 spans 12 residues. V dropped 2 bases and J dropped 3 bases, with 6 bases sitting between them. Germline lookup yields CDR1 GTSNPN and CDR2 SVGIG (reference sequence). In DNA form, the CDR3 reads TGTGCCTGGAGTCCTTCGACAGATACGCAGTATTTT. Its translation: CAWSPSTDTQYF.

The rearrangement links TRBV7-9 to TRBJ2-3, with unresolved D. CDR3 size: 14 residues. Germline-derived CDR1 and CDR2 are SEHNR and FQNEAQ (reference sequence). V lost 0 bases, J lost 3 bases, and 7 bases lay in between. CDR3 sequence reads: CASSLAASTDTQYF. As DNA, the CDR3 is TGTGCCAGCAGCTTAGCGGCTTCAACAGATACGCAGTATTTT.

V and J are TRBV7-2 and TRBJ2-1; TRBD2 matches 7 bases. The germline V gene has CDR1 SGHTA and CDR2 FQGNSA. This CDR3 has 13 amino acids. Trimming removed 4 bases from V and 7 bases from J; junction bases left unmatched: 4. DNA of the CDR3: TGTGCCAGCAGCTCCCGGCGGGGGAATGAGCAGTTCTTC. Amino acids: CASSSRRGNEQFF. The full variable domain, completed using reference TRBV7-2 and TRBJ2-1, is GAGVSQSPSNKVTEKGKDVELRCDPISGHTALYWYRQSLGQGLEFLIYFQGNSAPDKSGLPSDRFSAERTGGSVSTLTIQRTQQEDSAVYLCASSSRRGNEQFFGPGTRLTVL.

The chain combines TRBV6-1 with TRBJ2-1; a weak D match, TRBD1 (6 bases). The V end lost 7 bases, the J end lost 6 bases, and 19 bases lay between the germline ends. Germline values: CDR1 MNHNS, CDR2 SASEGT. The CDR3 runs to 15 residues. The CDR3 region has the DNA TGTGCCAGCAAGATCTCTCTGGACAGAGTCAATGAGCAGTTCTTC. Residues: CASKISLDRVNEQFF.

The DNA for the CDR3 is TGTGCCAGCAGCCCCGGTAGGGGGCCGAACACCGGGGAGCTGTTTTTT. The encoded protein is CASSPGRGPNTGELFF. The rearrangement uses TRBV5-4 and TRBJ2-2; 7 bases match TRBD1. With V trimmed by 4 bases and J by 0 bases, 6 bases remained unmatched. This CDR3 spans 16 amino acids. Germline CDR1 reads SGHNT; CDR2 reads YYREEE (reference sequence). Full variable domain (outside the CDR3, taken from reference TRBV5-4 and TRBJ2-2): ETGVTQSPTHLIKTRGQQVTLRCSSQSGHNTVSWYQQALGQGPQFIFQYYREEENGRGNFPPRFSGLQFPNYSSELNVNALELDDSALYLCASSPGRGPNTGELFFGEGSRLTVL.